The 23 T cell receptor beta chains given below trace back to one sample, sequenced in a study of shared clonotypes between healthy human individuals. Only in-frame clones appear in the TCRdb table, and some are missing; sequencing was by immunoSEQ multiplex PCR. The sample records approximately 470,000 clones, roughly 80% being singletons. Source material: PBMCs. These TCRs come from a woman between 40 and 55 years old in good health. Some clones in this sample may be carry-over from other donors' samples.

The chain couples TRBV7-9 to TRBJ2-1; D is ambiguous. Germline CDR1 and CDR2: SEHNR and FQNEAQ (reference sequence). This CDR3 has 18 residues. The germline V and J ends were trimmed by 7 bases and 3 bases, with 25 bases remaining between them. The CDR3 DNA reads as TGTGCCAGCACCCCCAAGGGCTTACCCCCCAAGAACTACAATGAGCAGTTCTTC. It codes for CASTPKGLPPKNYNEQFF.

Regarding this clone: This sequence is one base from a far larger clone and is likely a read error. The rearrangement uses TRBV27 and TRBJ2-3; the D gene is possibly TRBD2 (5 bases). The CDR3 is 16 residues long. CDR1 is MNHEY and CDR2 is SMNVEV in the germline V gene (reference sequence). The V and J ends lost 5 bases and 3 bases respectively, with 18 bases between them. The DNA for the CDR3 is TGTGCCAGCAGTACTACGGGCAGGTTAGCGACAGATACGCAGTATTTT. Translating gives CASSTTGRLATDTQYF.

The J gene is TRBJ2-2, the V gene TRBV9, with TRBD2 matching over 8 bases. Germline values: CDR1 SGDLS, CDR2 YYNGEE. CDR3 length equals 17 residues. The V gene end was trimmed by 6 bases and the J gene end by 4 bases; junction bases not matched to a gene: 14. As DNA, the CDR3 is TGTGCCAGCAAATCCCGGGAGGGTTCCGCGAGCACCGGGGAGCTGTTTTTT. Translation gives CASKSREGSASTGELFF.

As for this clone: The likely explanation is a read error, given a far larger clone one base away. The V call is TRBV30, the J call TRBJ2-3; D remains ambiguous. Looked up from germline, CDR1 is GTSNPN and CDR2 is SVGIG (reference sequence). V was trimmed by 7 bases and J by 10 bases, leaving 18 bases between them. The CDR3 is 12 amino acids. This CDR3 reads CASTWAHSAQYF. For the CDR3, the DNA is TGTGCCTCCACCTGGGCCCATTCTGCGCAGTATTTT.

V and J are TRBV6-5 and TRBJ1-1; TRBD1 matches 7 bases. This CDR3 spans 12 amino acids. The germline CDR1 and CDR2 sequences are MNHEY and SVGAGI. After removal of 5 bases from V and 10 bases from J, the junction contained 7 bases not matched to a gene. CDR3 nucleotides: TGTGCCAGCAGTGCCAGACAGGGTAGAGCTTTCTTT. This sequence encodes CASSARQGRAFF.

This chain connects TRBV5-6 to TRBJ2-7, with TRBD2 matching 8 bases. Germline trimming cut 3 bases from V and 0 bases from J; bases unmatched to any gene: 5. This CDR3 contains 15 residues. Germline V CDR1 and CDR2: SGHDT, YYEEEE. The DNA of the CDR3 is TGTGCCAGCAGCTCCGCCAGCGGGGGCTCCTACGAGCAGTACTTC. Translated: CASSSASGGSYEQYF.

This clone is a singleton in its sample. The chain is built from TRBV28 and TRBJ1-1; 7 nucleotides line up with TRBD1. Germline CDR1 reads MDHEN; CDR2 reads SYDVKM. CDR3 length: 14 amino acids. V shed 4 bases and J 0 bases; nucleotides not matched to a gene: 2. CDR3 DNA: TGTGCCAGCAGTTCGGGACAGTTGAACACTGAAGCTTTCTTT. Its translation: CASSSGQLNTEAFF.

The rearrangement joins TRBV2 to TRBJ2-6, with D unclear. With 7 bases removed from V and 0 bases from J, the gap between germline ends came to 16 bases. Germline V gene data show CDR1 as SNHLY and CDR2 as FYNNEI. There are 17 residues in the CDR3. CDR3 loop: CASNLNPVASGANVLTF. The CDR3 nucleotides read TGTGCCAGCAATCTAAACCCGGTCGCCTCTGGGGCCAACGTCCTGACTTTC.

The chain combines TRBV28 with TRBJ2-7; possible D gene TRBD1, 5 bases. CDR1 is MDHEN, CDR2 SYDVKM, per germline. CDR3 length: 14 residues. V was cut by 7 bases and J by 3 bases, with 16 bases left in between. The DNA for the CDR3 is TGTGCCAGCACCCAGAGTAGGGGTGGCTACGAGCAGTACTTC. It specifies CASTQSRGGYEQYF.

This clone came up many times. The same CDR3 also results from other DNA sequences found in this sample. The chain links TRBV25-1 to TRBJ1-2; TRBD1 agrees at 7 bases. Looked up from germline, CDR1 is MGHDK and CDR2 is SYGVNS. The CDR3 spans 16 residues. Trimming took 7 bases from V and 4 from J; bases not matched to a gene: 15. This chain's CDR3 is CASKPGGPRSGYGYTF. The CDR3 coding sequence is TGTGCCAGCAAACCAGGGGGGCCCCGGTCCGGCTATGGCTACACCTTC.

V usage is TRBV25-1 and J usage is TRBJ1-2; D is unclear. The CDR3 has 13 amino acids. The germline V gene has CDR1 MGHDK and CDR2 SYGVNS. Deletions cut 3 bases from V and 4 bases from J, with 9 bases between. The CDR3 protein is CASSERGVYGYTF. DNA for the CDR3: TGTGCCAGCAGTGAGCGTGGCGTCTATGGCTACACCTTC.

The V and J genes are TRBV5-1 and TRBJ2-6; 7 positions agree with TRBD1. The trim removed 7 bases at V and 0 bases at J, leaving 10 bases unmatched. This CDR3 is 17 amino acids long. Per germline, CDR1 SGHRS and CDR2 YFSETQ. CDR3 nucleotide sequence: TGCGCCAGCTGGGGGACAGATGTCTCCTCTGGGGCCAACGTCCTGACTTTC. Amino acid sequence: CASWGTDVSSGANVLTF.

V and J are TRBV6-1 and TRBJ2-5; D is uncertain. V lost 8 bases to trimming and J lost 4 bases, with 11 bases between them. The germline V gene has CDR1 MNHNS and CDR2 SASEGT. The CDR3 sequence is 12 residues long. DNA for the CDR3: TGTGCCAGCGGTGGGGTAGGAGAGACCCAGTACTTC. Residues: CASGGVGETQYF.

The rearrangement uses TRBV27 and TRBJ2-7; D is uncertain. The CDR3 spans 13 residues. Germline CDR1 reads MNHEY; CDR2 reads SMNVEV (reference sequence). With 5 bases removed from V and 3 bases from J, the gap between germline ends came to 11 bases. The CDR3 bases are TGTGCCAGCAGTCTATGGACGGGCTACGAGCAGTACTTC. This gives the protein CASSLWTGYEQYF.

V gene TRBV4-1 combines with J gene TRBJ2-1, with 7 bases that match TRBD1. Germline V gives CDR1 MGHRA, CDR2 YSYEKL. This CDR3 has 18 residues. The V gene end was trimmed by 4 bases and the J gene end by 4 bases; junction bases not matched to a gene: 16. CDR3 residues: CASSPFTPGTVRYNEQFF. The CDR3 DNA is TGCGCCAGCAGCCCCTTCACACCCGGGACAGTGAGGTACAATGAGCAGTTCTTC.

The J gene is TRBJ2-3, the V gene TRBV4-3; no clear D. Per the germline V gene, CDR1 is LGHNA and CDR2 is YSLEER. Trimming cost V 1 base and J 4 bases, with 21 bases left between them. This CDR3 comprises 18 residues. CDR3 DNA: TGCGCCAGCAGCCAAGCCATGGGCGGCGGACCTGGTCCAGATACGCAGTATTTT. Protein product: CASSQAMGGGPGPDTQYF.

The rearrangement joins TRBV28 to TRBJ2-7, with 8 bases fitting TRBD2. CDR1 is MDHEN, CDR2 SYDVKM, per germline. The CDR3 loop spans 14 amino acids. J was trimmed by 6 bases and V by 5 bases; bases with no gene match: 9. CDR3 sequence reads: CASSPSGAGGEQYF. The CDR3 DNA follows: TGTGCCAGCAGTCCTTCGGGTGCGGGAGGCGAGCAGTACTTC.

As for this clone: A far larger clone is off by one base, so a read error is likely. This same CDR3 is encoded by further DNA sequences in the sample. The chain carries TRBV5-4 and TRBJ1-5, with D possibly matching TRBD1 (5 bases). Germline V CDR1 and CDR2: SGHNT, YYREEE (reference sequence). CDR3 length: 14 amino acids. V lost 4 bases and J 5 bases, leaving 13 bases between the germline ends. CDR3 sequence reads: CASSLKGVDQPQHF. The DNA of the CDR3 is TGTGCCAGCAGCCTGAAAGGGGTTGATCAGCCCCAGCATTTT.

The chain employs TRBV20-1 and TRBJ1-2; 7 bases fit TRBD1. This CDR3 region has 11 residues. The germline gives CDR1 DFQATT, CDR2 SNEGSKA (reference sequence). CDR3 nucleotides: TGCAGCCACAGGGGAATCTATGGCTACACCTTC. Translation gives CSHRGIYGYTF.

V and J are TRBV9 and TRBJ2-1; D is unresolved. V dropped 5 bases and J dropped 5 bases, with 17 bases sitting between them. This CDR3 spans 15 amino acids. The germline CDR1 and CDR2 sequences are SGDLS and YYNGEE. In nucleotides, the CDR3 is TGTGCCAGCAGGGCAGGCATCTGGCGAGACAATGAGCAGTTCTTC. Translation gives CASRAGIWRDNEQFF.

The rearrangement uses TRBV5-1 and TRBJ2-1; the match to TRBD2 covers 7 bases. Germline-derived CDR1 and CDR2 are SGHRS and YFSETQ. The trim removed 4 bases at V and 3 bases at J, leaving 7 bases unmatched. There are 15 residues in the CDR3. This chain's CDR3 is CASSLGSSGYNEQFF. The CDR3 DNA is TGCGCCAGCAGCCTGGGTTCTAGCGGCTACAATGAGCAGTTCTTC.

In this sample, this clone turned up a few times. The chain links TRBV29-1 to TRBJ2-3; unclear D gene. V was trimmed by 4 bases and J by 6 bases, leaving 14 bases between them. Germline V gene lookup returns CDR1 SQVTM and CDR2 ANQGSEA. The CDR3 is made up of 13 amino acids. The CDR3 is CSVGGGVPDTQYF. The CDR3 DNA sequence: TGCAGCGTTGGAGGTGGCGTTCCTGATACGCAGTATTTT.

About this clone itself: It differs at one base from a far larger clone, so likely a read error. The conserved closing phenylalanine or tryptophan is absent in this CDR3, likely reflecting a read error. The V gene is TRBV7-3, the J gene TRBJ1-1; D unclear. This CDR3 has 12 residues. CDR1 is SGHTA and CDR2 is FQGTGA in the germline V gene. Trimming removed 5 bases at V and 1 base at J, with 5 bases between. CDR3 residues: CASSEGNTEAFS. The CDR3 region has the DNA TGTGCCAGCAGCGAGGGGAACACTGAAGCTTTCTCT.